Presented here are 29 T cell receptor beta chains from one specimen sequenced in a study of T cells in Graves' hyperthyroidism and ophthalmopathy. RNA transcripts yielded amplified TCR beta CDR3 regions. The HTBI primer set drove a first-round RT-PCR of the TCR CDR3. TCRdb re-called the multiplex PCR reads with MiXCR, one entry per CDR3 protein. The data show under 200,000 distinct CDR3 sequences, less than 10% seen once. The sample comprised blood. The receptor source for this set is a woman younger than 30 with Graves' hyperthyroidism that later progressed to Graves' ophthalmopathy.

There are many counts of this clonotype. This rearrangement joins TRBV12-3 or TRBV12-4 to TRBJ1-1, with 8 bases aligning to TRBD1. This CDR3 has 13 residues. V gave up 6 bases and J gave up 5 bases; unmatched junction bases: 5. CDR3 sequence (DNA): TGTGCCAGCAGGAGATACAGGGGGACTGAAGCTTTCTTT. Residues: CASRRYRGTEAFF.

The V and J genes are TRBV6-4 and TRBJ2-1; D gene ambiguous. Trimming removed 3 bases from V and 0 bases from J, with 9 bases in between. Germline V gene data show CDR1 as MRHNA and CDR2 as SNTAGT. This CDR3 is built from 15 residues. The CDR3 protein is CASSESADSYNEQFF. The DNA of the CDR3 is TGTGCCAGCAGTGAATCCGCTGACTCCTACAATGAGCAGTTCTTC.

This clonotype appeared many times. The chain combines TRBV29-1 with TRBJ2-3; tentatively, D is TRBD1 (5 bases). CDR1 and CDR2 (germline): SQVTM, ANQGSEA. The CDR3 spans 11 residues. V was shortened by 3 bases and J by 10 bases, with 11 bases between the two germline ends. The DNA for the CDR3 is TGCAGCGTTGAGGTGGGGCAGGCGCAGTATTTT. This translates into CSVEVGQAQYF.

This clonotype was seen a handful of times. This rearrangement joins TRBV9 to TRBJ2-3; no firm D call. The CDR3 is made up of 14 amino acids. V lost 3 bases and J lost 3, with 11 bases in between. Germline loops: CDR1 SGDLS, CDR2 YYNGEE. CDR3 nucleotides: TGTGCCAGCAGCGGAAGATCGGCTACAGATACGCAGTATTTT. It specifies CASSGRSATDTQYF.

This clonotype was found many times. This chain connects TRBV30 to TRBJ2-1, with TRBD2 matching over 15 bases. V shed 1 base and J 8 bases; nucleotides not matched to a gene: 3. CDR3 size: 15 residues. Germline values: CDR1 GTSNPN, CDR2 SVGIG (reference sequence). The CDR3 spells CAWSGTSGGDHEQFF. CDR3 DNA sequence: TGTGCCTGGAGTGGGACTAGCGGGGGGGATCATGAGCAGTTCTTC. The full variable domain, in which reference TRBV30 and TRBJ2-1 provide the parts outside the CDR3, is SQTIHQWPATLVQPVGSPLSLECTVEGTSNPNLYWYRQAAGRGLQLLFYSVGIGQISSEVPQNLSASRPQDRQFILSSKKLLLSDSGFYLCAWSGTSGGDHEQFFGPGTRLTVL.

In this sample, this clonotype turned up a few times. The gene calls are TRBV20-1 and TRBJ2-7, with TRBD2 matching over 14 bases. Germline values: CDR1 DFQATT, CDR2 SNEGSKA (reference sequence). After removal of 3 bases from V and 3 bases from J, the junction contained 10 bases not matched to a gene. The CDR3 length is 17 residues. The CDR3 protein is CSARQGTSGRSYYEQYF. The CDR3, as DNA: TGCAGTGCTAGGCAAGGGACTAGCGGGAGATCCTACTACGAGCAGTACTTC.

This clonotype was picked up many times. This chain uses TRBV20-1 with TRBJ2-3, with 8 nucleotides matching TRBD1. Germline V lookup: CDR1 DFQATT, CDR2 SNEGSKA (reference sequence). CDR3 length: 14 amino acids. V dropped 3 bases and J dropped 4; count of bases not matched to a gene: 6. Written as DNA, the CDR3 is TGCAGTGCTAGCGATGGGACAGGTCCAGATACGCAGTATTTT. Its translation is CSASDGTGPDTQYF.

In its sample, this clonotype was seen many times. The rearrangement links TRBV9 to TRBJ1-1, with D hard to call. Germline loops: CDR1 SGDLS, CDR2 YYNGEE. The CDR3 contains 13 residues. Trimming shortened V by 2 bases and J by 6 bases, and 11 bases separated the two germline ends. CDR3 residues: CASSVTRSSEAFF. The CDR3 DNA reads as TGTGCCAGCAGCGTTACGAGGTCCTCTGAAGCTTTCTTT.

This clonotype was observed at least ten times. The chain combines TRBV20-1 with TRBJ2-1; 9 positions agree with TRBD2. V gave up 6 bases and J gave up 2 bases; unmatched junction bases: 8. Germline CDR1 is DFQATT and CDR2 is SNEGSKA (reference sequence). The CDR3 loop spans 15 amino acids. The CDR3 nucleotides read TGCAGTGCCCTACCAGCGGGAGGCGCCTACAATGAGCAGTTCTTC. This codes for CSALPAGGAYNEQFF.

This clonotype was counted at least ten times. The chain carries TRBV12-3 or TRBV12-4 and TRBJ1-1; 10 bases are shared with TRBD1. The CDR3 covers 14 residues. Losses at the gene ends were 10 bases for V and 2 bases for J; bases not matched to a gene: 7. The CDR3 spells CATRDRGGNTEAFF. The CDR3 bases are TGTGCCACCCGGGACAGGGGAGGAAACACTGAAGCTTTCTTT.

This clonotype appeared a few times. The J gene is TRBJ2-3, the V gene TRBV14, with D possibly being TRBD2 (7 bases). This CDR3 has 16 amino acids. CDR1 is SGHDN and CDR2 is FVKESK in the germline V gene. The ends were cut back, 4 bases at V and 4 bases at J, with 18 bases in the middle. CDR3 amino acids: CASSPFGQGRADTQYF. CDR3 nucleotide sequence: TGTGCCAGCAGCCCGTTCGGGCAGGGGAGGGCAGATACGCAGTATTTT.

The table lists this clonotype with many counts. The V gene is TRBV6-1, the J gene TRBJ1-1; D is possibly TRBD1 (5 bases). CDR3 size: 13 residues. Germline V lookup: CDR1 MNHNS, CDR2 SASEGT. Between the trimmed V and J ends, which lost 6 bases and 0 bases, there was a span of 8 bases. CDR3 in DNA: TGTGCCAGCAGAAGGGGTGTGAACACTGAAGCTTTCTTT. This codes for CASRRGVNTEAFF.

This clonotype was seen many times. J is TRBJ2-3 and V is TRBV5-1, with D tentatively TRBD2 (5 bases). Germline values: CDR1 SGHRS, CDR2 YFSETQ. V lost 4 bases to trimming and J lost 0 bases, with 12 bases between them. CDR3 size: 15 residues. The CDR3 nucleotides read TGCGCCAGCAGCGGCCGGACGGGGAGCACAGATACGCAGTATTTT. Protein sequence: CASSGRTGSTDTQYF.

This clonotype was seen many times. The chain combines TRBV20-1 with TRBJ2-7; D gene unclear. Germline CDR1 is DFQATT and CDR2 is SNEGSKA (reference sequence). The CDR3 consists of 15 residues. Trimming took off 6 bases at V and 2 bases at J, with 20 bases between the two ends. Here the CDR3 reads CSARLHEDVTYEQYF. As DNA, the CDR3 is TGCAGTGCCCGATTACATGAGGACGTCACCTACGAGCAGTACTTC.

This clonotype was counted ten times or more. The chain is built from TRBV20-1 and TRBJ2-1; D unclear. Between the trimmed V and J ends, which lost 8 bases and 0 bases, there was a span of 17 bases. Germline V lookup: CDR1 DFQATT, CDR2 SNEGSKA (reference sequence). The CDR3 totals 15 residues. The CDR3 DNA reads TGCAGTTCAAAGTCAGCAAGCAGCTCCTACAATGAGCAGTTCTTC. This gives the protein CSSKSASSSYNEQFF.

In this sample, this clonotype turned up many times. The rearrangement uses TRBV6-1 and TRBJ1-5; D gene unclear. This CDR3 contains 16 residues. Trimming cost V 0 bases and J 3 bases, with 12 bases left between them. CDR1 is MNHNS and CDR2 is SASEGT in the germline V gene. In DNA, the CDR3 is TGTGCCAGCAGTGAAGCGCTAGGAGGTGTCAATCAGCCCCAGCATTTT. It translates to CASSEALGGVNQPQHF.

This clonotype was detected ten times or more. CDR3 coding DNA: TGTGCCAGCAGTGAAGAAGCTCGGGCAGGGCTGAAGACCCAGTACTTC. Residues: CASSEEARAGLKTQYF. The chain couples TRBV2 to TRBJ2-5; maybe TRBD1 (5 bases). The germline V gene encodes CDR1 SNHLY and CDR2 FYNNEI. There are 16 residues in the CDR3. The ends were cut back, 1 base at V and 6 bases at J, with 18 bases in the middle.

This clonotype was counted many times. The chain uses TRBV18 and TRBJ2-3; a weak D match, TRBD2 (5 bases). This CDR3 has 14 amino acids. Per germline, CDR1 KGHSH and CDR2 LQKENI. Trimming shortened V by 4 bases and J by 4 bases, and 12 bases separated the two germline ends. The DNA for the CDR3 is TGTGCCAGCTCACTTACAGCGGTCGCAGATACGCAGTATTTT. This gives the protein CASSLTAVADTQYF. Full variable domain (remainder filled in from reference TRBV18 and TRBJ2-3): NAGVMQNPRHLVRRRGQEARLRCSPMKGHSHVYWYRQLPEEGLKFMVYLQKENIIDESGMPKERFSAEFPKEGPSILRIQQVVRGDSAAYFCASSLTAVADTQYFGPGTRLTVL.

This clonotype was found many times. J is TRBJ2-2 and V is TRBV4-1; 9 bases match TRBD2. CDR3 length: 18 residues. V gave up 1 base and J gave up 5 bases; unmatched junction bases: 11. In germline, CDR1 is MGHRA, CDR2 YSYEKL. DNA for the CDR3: TGCGCCAGCAGCCAAGTCCATCAAGCGGGAGGACAAACCGGGGAGCTGTTTTTT. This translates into CASSQVHQAGGQTGELFF.

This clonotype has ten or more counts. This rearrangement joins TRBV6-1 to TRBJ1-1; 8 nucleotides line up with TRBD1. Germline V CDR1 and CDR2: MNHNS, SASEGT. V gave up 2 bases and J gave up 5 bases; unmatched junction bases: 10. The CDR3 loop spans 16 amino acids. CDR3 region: CASSEKEDRARTEAFF. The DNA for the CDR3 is TGTGCCAGCAGTGAAAAGGAGGACAGGGCGAGGACTGAAGCTTTCTTT.

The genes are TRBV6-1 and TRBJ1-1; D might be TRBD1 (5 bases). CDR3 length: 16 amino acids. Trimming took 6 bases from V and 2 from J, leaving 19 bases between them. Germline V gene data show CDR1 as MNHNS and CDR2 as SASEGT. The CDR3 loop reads CASRAGTYTFNTEAFF. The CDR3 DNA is TGTGCCAGCAGGGCCGGGACCTACACCTTTAACACTGAAGCTTTCTTT.

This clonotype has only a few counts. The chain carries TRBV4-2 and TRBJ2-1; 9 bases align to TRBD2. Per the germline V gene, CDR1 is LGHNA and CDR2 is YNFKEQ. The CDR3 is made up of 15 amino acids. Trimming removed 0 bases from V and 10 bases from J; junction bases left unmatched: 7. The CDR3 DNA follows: TGTGCCAGCAGCCAAGAAGGCGGGGGGGCCCGGGAGCAGTTCTTC. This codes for CASSQEGGGAREQFF.

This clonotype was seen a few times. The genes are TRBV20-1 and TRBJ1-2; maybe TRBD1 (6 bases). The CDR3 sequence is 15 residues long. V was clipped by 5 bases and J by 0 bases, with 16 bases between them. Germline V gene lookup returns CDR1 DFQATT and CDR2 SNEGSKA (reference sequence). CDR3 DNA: TGCAGTGCTGAGGGGGTCGGCGGTTCTAACTATGGCTACACCTTC. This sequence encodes CSAEGVGGSNYGYTF.

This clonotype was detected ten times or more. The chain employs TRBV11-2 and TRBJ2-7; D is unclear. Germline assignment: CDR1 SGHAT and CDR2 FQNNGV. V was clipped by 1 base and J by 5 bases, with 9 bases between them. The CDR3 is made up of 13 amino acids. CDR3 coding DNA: TGTGCCAGCAGCTTAGCCTCGGCACACGAGCAGTACTTC. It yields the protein CASSLASAHEQYF.

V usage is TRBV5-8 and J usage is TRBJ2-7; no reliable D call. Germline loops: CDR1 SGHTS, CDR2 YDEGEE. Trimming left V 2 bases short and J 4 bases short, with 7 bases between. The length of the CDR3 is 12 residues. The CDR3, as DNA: TGTGCCAGCAGCTTTAATAGTTACGAGCAGTACTTC. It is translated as CASSFNSYEQYF. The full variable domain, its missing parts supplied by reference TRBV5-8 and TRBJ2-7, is EAGVTQSPTHLIKTRGQQATLRCSPISGHTSVYWYQQALGLGLQFLLWYDEGEERNRGNFPPRFSGRQFPNYSSELNVNALELEDSALYLCASSFNSYEQYFGPGTRLTVT.

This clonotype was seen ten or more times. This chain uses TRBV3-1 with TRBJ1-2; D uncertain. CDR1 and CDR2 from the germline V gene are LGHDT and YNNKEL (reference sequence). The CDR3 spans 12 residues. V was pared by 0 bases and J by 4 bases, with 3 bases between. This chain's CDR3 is CASSQDGYGYTF. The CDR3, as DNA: TGTGCCAGCAGCCAAGATGGCTATGGCTACACCTTC. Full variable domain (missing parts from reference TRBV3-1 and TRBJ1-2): DTAVSQTPKYLVTQMGNDKSIKCEQNLGHDTMYWYKQDSKKFLKIMFSYNNKELIINETVPNRFSPKSPDKAHLNLHINSLELGDSAVYFCASSQDGYGYTFGSGTRLTVV.

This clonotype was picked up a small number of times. The CDR3 loop reads CASSARLAEYNEQFF. As DNA, the CDR3 is TGTGCCAGCAGCGCCCGACTAGCGGAGTACAATGAGCAGTTCTTC. The chain joins TRBV9 to TRBJ2-1; 9 bases map to TRBD2. The J segment lost 4 bases and the V segment lost 3 bases, leaving 5 bases of the junction unmatched. This CDR3 spans 15 amino acids. The germline V gene encodes CDR1 SGDLS and CDR2 YYNGEE.

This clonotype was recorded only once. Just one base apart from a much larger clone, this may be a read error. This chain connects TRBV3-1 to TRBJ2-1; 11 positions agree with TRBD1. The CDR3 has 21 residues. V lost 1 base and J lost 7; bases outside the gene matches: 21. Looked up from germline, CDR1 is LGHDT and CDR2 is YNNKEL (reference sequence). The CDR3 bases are TGTGCCAGCAGCCAAGCTGTAGGCATCGGGACAGGGGGTAGGAGTGCGAATGAGCAGTTCTTC. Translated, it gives CASSQAVGIGTGGRSANEQFF.

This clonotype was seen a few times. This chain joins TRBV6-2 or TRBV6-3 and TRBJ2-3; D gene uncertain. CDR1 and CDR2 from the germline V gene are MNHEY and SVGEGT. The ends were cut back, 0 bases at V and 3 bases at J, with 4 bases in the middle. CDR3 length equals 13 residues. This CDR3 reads CASSYSSTDTQYF. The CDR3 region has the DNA TGTGCCAGCAGTTACTCGAGTACAGATACGCAGTATTTT.